This T cell receptor (beta chain) originates from a study of shared clonotypes between healthy human individuals. Terminally differentiated effector memory CD45RA+ cells were left out of the naive CD8 fraction, which was CD45RO-negative and positively selected for CCR7. With V trimmed by 5 bases and J by 6 bases, 6 bases remained unmatched. This CDR3 has 15 amino acids. The germline gives CDR1 SGHTA, CDR2 FQGTGA. Profiled with immunoSEQ multiplex PCR; TCRdb holds only in-frame clones, not every one. Altogether around 2.1 million clones are present, about 92% being singletons, with the ten largest covering 1.5% to 2%.

The sequence came from a man aged 18 to 35 in good health. Some clones in this sample may be carry-over from other donors' samples. The V call is TRBV7-3, the J call TRBJ2-1; 11 bases map to TRBD2. The source material was naive CD8+ T cells from PBMCs. CDR3 sequence: CASSPIAGGGNEQFF. DNA of the CDR3: TGTGCCAGCAGCCCCATAGCGGGAGGGGGCAATGAGCAGTTCTTC.